Below, 22 T cell receptor beta chains from the same sample are listed, as sequenced in a study of blood T cell repertoires in COVID-19. Some clones are missing from TCRdb's copy, which holds only in-frame ones; the method was immunoSEQ multiplex PCR. The sample gives about 62,000 clones, 75% to 90% of which show up once; 15% to 20% is in the top ten. The sequencing sample was made of peripheral blood. The receptor set was obtained from a woman aged 60-75 years with COVID-19, enrolled during active disease.

The gene calls are TRBV10-1 and TRBJ1-4, with TRBD1 identical over 8 bases. This CDR3 contains 15 residues. The V and J ends lost 7 bases and 4 bases, in that order; junction bases with no gene match: 8. Looked up from germline, CDR1 is WNHNN and CDR2 is SYGVQD (reference sequence). The CDR3 DNA follows: TGCGCCAGCAACCCCCCGGGACAGGTTAATGAAAAACTGTTTTTT. Protein: CASNPPGQVNEKLFF.

The sample holds one count of this clone. This chain connects TRBV7-3 to TRBJ2-1; 7 bases fit TRBD2. Germline V gives CDR1 SGHTA, CDR2 FQGTGA. The CDR3 loop spans 15 amino acids. V lost 4 bases, J lost 3 bases, and 6 bases stayed unmatched. Here the CDR3 DNA reads TGTGCCAGCAGCTCGCTAGCGGAGAGCTACAATGAGCAGTTCTTC. Its translation: CASSSLAESYNEQFF.

Only one count was recorded for this clone. The chain recombines TRBV6-5 with TRBJ1-5; 7 bases line up with TRBD1. The germline V gene has CDR1 MNHEY and CDR2 SVGAGI. V was clipped by 8 bases and J by 6 bases; unmatched bases: 13. The CDR3 is made up of 15 amino acids. The CDR3 reads CASRKGRGQGQPQHF. The CDR3 DNA reads as TGTGCCAGCCGCAAGGGAAGGGGGCAAGGTCAGCCCCAGCATTTT.

This clone was counted only a few times. The rearrangement links TRBV9 to TRBJ1-2, with 9 bases identical to TRBD1. The CDR3 contains 14 residues. Germline CDR1 and CDR2: SGDLS and YYNGEE. The V gene end was trimmed by 4 bases and the J gene end by 2 bases; junction bases not matched to a gene: 3. The CDR3 loop is CASSQQGANYGYTF. CDR3 bases: TGTGCCAGCAGCCAACAGGGGGCCAACTATGGCTACACCTTC.

The V call is TRBV3-1 (or the pseudogene TRBV3-2), the J call TRBJ1-2, with D possibly matching TRBD1 (6 bases). V was cut by 3 bases and J by 3 bases, with 14 bases left in between. Germline-derived CDR1 and CDR2 are LGHDT and YNNKEL (reference sequence). The CDR3 totals 15 residues. In nucleotides, the CDR3 is TGTGCCAGCAGCCATTACACGCGGACAGACTATGGCTACACCTTC. Its translation is CASSHYTRTDYGYTF.

The CDR3: CASSYSGGGNTGELFF. CDR3 DNA: TGTGCCAGCAGTTACTCGGGCGGGGGGAACACCGGGGAGCTGTTTTTT. The chain joins TRBV6-6 to TRBJ2-2, with 7 positions matching TRBD2. Trimming took 0 bases from V and 1 from J; bases not matched to a gene: 2. Germline CDR1 reads MNHNY; CDR2 reads SVGAGI (reference sequence). The CDR3 consists of 16 residues.

CDR3 in amino acids: CASSIRPGNPSGANVLTF. In nucleotides, the CDR3 is TGTGCCAGCAGCATAAGACCAGGGAATCCCTCTGGGGCCAACGTCCTGACTTTC. The chain is built from TRBV11-3 and TRBJ2-6; tentatively, D is TRBD1 (5 bases). The germline CDR1 and CDR2 sequences are SGHNT and YENEEA. The CDR3 is made up of 18 amino acids. Between the trimmed V and J ends, which lost 5 bases and 0 bases, there was a span of 17 bases.

The rearrangement uses TRBV6-5 and TRBJ1-5; 9 nucleotides align to TRBD1. Unmatched junction bases numbered 9, after V lost 6 bases and J lost 6 bases. This CDR3 spans 15 amino acids. Germline-derived CDR1 and CDR2 are MNHEY and SVGAGI. CDR3 loop: CASRRPGQGVQPQHF. In nucleotides, the CDR3 is TGTGCCAGCAGAAGACCGGGACAGGGCGTTCAGCCCCAGCATTTT.

The gene calls are TRBV24-1 and TRBJ1-3, with D uncertain. Between the trimmed V and J ends, which lost 2 bases and 0 bases, there was a span of 10 bases. The CDR3 is 16 residues long. Germline V CDR1 and CDR2: KGHDR, SFDVKD. This CDR3 is CATSDWAAFSGNTIYF. In DNA, the CDR3 is TGTGCCACCAGTGATTGGGCAGCCTTCTCTGGAAACACCATATATTTT.

This clone was counted once. The CDR3, as DNA: TGTGCCAGCAGTACGGACAGTTACGAGCAGTACTTC. It specifies CASSTDSYEQYF. V usage is TRBV6-6 and J usage is TRBJ2-7; TRBD1 might be the D (6 bases). The CDR3 runs to 12 residues. The germline V gene encodes CDR1 MNHNY and CDR2 SVGAGI (reference sequence). Trimming stripped 5 bases from V and 4 bases from J, with 9 bases between.

The J gene is TRBJ2-1, the V gene TRBV11-2; D uncertain. The CDR3 sequence is 13 residues long. The germline V gene has CDR1 SGHAT and CDR2 FQNNGV. V lost 0 bases and J lost 4, with 4 bases in between. The CDR3 coding sequence is TGTGCCAGCAGCTTAGATAGTTACAATGAGCAGTTCTTC. Residues: CASSLDSYNEQFF. Full variable domain (rest looked up from reference TRBV11-2 and TRBJ2-1): EAGVAQSPRYKIIEKRQSVAFWCNPISGHATLYWYQQILGQGPKLLIQFQNNGVVDDSQLPKDRFSAERLKGVDSTLKIQPAKLEDSAVYLCASSLDSYNEQFFGPGTRLTVL.

This chain uses TRBV11-3 with TRBJ2-1; 7 bases align to TRBD1. The CDR3 has 14 amino acids. The J segment lost 7 bases and the V segment lost 5 bases, leaving 8 bases of the junction unmatched. From germline, CDR1 is SGHNT and CDR2 YENEEA. The CDR3 protein is CASSTRQGRNEQFF. DNA of the CDR3: TGTGCCAGCAGCACCCGACAGGGCAGGAATGAGCAGTTCTTC.

The rearrangement uses TRBV5-1 and TRBJ1-1; perhaps TRBD1 as D (6 bases). From germline, CDR1 is SGHRS and CDR2 YFSETQ. The CDR3 length is 15 residues. V lost 4 bases and J 0 bases, leaving 13 bases between the germline ends. The CDR3 loop reads CASSQTGFVNTEAFF. The CDR3 DNA is TGCGCCAGCAGCCAGACAGGTTTCGTGAACACTGAAGCTTTCTTT.

The chain combines TRBV10-1 with TRBJ1-1; 7 bases map to TRBD1. V gave up 1 base and J gave up 1 base; unmatched junction bases: 15. Germline assignment: CDR1 WNHNN and CDR2 SYGVQD (reference sequence). The CDR3 sequence is 19 residues long. CDR3 in DNA: TGCGCCAGCAGTGAGTTAAAAAGGGACAGCAAATCAAAGAACACTGAAGCTTTCTTT. It specifies CASSELKRDSKSKNTEAFF.

The chain employs TRBV20-1 and TRBJ2-5; D is unclear. The CDR3 loop spans 11 amino acids. V was pared by 7 bases and J by 3 bases, with 9 bases between. CDR1 and CDR2 from the germline V gene are DFQATT and SNEGSKA (reference sequence). The CDR3 loop reads CSVWLEETQYF. CDR3 DNA: TGCAGTGTATGGCTAGAAGAGACCCAGTACTTC.

The chain combines TRBV7-9 with TRBJ2-5; TRBD1 is a possible D gene (5 bases). Germline CDR1 SEHNR, CDR2 FQNEAQ (reference sequence). V was cut by 1 base and J by 5 bases, with 11 bases left in between. This CDR3 contains 14 residues. CDR3 protein: CASSLVGVVETQYF. The CDR3 nucleotides are TGTGCCAGCAGCTTAGTAGGGGTCGTGGAGACCCAGTACTTC.

V is TRBV19 and J is TRBJ2-7; TRBD1 might be the D (6 bases). Germline V lookup: CDR1 LNHDA, CDR2 SQIVND (reference sequence). This CDR3 has 17 amino acids. With 5 bases removed from V and 0 bases from J, the gap between germline ends came to 20 bases. Here the CDR3 reads CASSYLLGLDSSYEQYF. DNA for the CDR3: TGTGCCAGTAGTTATCTCCTTGGGCTGGACAGCTCCTACGAGCAGTACTTC.

This sequence joins TRBV6-5 and TRBJ2-7; TRBD2 matches at 10 bases. V lost 3 bases to trimming and J lost 2 bases; unmatched junction nucleotides: 4. The CDR3 is 15 amino acids. Germline loops: CDR1 MNHEY, CDR2 SVGAGI. Written as DNA, the CDR3 is TGTGCCAGCAGTTATTCCAGCGGGGGGGCCTACGAGCAGTACTTC. Amino acids: CASSYSSGGAYEQYF.

The J gene is TRBJ1-6, the V gene TRBV9; TRBD1 matches 8 bases. CDR3 length: 16 amino acids. J was trimmed by 1 base and V by 2 bases; bases with no gene match: 2. The germline V gene has CDR1 SGDLS and CDR2 YYNGEE. This CDR3 reads CASSVTGESYNSPLHF. The CDR3 coding sequence is TGTGCCAGCAGCGTGACAGGGGAATCCTATAATTCACCCCTCCACTTT.

This clone came up many times. The chain carries TRBV9 and TRBJ1-6; D might be TRBD1 (5 bases). V shed 4 bases and J shed 8 bases, with 16 bases lying between them. The CDR3 length is 15 residues. Per germline, CDR1 SGDLS and CDR2 YYNGEE. CDR3 sequence reads: CASSPTPQAYSPLHF. CDR3 bases: TGTGCCAGCAGCCCAACCCCACAGGCTTATTCACCCCTCCACTTT. The full variable domain, in which reference TRBV9 and TRBJ1-6 provide the parts outside the CDR3, is DSGVTQTPKHLITATGQRVTLRCSPRSGDLSVYWYQQSLDQGLQFLIQYYNGEERAKGNILERFSAQQFPDLHSELNLSSLELGDSALYFCASSPTPQAYSPLHFGNGTRLTVT.

There are a few counts of this clone. The chain has TRBV27 and TRBJ2-7, with 14 bases matching TRBD2. This CDR3 region has 20 residues. Germline CDR1 and CDR2: MNHEY and SMNVEV (reference sequence). Germline trimming cut 6 bases from V and 1 base from J; bases unmatched to any gene: 17. DNA of the CDR3: TGTGCCAGCAGCACTTTTTATGGTGCTGGGACTAGCGGGAGATCCTACGAGCAGTACTTC. It yields the protein CASSTFYGAGTSGRSYEQYF.

The chain employs TRBV18 and TRBJ1-1; D is perhaps TRBD1 (6 bases). The CDR3 covers 14 residues. The V gene's germline CDR1 is KGHSH and CDR2 LQKENI. Trimming took off 1 base at V and 1 base at J, with 7 bases between the two ends. CDR3 in amino acids: CASSPLQGNTEAFF. The CDR3, as DNA: TGTGCCAGCTCACCACTACAGGGGAACACTGAAGCTTTCTTT.